This T cell receptor (beta chain) is from a study of response to subunit inactivated influenza vaccine. Study-wide results and caveats: The authors proposed limited new T cell recruitment per seasonal influenza vaccination.

J lost 4 bases, V lost 4 bases, and 3 bases had no gene match. This CDR3 comprises 13 residues. One entry per CDR3 protein results from TCRdb running MiXCR on the RT-PCR reads. The sample records 450,000 to 700,000 distinct CDR3 sequences, around 15% being singletons. This clonotype has ten or more counts. As yet, its antigen is unknown. The receptor's source is a middle-aged man who received an inactivated influenza vaccine. The sequencing used PBMCs from blood, collected roughly 13 days after vaccination. V is TRBV12-3 or TRBV12-4 and J is TRBJ1-1, with 7 bases identical to TRBD1. As DNA, the CDR3 is TGTGCCAGCAGTTCCCGGGACAGCACTGAAGCTTTCTTT. Translation: CASSSRDSTEAFF.